A selection of T cell receptor beta chains follows, all from one sample in a study of graft-versus-host responses after intestinal transplantation. Their antigens remain unidentified. Here immunoSEQ multiplex PCR was the method, and the copy in TCRdb shows in-frame clones only, minus some. The sample yields some 50,000 clones, around 84% seen once. Here the sequenced sample was unstimulated CD4+ T cells sorted from spleen or lymph node cells, taken before transplant. Receptor source: a human donor who was the organ donor for an intestinal transplant. Both conserved end residues are part of each CDR3. D genes are given only for firm matches. Size values are once, few and many counts, or a class for expanded clones, and some rows have none.

v_gene: TRBV5-5
abundance: few
j_gene: TRBJ2-1
d_gene: .
CDR3aa: CASRLGGSSYNEQFF
CDR3nt: TGTGCCAGCCGACTGGGGGGTAGCTCCTACAATGAGCAGTTCTTC

v_gene: TRBV6-1
abundance: .
j_gene: TRBJ1-3
d_gene: .
CDR3aa: CASKTASGNTIYF
CDR3nt: TGTGCCAGCAAGACAGCCTCTGGAAACACCATATATTTT

v_gene: TRBV19
abundance: once
j_gene: TRBJ1-5
d_gene: .
CDR3aa: CASSETGSSNQPQHF
CDR3nt: TGTGCCAGTAGTGAAACAGGGAGTAGCAATCAGCCCCAGCATTTT

v_gene: TRBV2
abundance: .
j_gene: TRBJ1-4
d_gene: TRBD1
CDR3aa: CASSAYRGYNEKLFF
CDR3nt: TGTGCCAGCAGCGCCTACAGGGGTTATAATGAAAAACTGTTTTTT

v_gene: TRBV19
abundance: .
j_gene: TRBJ2-3
d_gene: .
CDR3aa: CASTGGGGIADTQYF
CDR3nt: TGTGCCAGTACCGGGGGAGGGGGAATCGCAGATACGCAGTATTTT

v_gene: TRBV18
abundance: .
j_gene: TRBJ1-2
d_gene: .
CDR3aa: CASSPEANYGYTF
CDR3nt: TGTGCCAGCTCACCAGAGGCGAACTATGGCTACACCTTC

v_gene: TRBV2
abundance: .
j_gene: TRBJ1-2
d_gene: TRBD1
CDR3aa: CASSIPGQEFGYTF
CDR3nt: TGTGCCAGCAGTATTCCGGGACAGGAATTTGGCTACACCTTC

v_gene: TRBV5-1
abundance: few
j_gene: TRBJ2-7
d_gene: TRBD2
CDR3aa: CASSPGLAGAHEQYF
CDR3nt: TGCGCCAGCAGCCCGGGACTAGCGGGGGCCCACGAGCAGTACTTC

v_gene: TRBV6-5
abundance: .
j_gene: TRBJ1-1
d_gene: .
CDR3aa: CASRYRDGGTEAFF
CDR3nt: TGTGCCAGCAGATATCGAGACGGCGGCACTGAAGCTTTCTTT

v_gene: TRBV5-1
abundance: .
j_gene: TRBJ2-3
d_gene: TRBD1
CDR3aa: CASSDHGQGARSTDTQYF
CDR3nt: TGCGCCAGCAGCGACCATGGACAGGGGGCGCGAAGCACAGATACGCAGTATTTT

v_gene: TRBV2
abundance: .
j_gene: TRBJ2-3
d_gene: TRBD2
CDR3aa: CASSENLAGSDTQYF
CDR3nt: TGTGCCAGCAGTGAAAATCTAGCGGGTTCAGATACGCAGTATTTT

v_gene: TRBV5-4
abundance: few
j_gene: TRBJ2-1
d_gene: TRBD2
CDR3aa: CASSRRGGGYNEQFF
CDR3nt: TGTGCCAGCAGCCGCCGGGGGGGCGGCTACAATGAGCAGTTCTTC

v_gene: TRBV6-1
abundance: few
j_gene: TRBJ2-5
d_gene: .
CDR3aa: CASSEAGLAQETQYF
CDR3nt: TGTGCCAGCAGTGAAGCGGGGCTAGCCCAAGAGACCCAGTACTTC

v_gene: TRBV6-6
abundance: .
j_gene: TRBJ2-4
d_gene: .
CDR3aa: CASSYSSTEENIQYF
CDR3nt: TGTGCCAGCAGTTACTCCAGCACTGAAGAAAACATTCAGTACTTC

v_gene: TRBV9
abundance: .
j_gene: TRBJ2-2
d_gene: .
CDR3aa: CASSVIGNTGELFF
CDR3nt: TGTGCCAGCAGCGTCATAGGGAACACCGGGGAGCTGTTTTTT

v_gene: TRBV7-2
abundance: .
j_gene: TRBJ2-7
d_gene: .
CDR3aa: CASSLGRYEQYF
CDR3nt: TGTGCCAGCAGCTTAGGGCGGTACGAGCAGTACTTC

v_gene: TRBV19
abundance: .
j_gene: TRBJ1-5
d_gene: .
CDR3aa: CAAGQPQHF
CDR3nt: TGTGCGGCAGGCCAGCCCCAGCATTTT

v_gene: TRBV30
abundance: .
j_gene: TRBJ2-7
d_gene: TRBD1
CDR3aa: CAWRDHPRGQGYEQYF
CDR3nt: TGTGCCTGGAGGGACCACCCACGGGGACAGGGTTACGAGCAGTACTTC

v_gene: TRBV12-5
abundance: .
j_gene: TRBJ2-7
d_gene: .
CDR3aa: CASGLTANYEQYF
CDR3nt: TGTGCTAGTGGTTTGACGGCAAACTACGAGCAGTACTTC

v_gene: TRBV6-1
abundance: .
j_gene: TRBJ1-2
d_gene: .
CDR3aa: CASSSSGERSYTF
CDR3nt: TGTGCCAGCAGTTCCAGCGGGGAGAGAAGCTACACCTTC

v_gene: TRBV7-2
abundance: .
j_gene: TRBJ2-7
d_gene: .
CDR3aa: CASSQGGDSVFWVTEQYF
CDR3nt: TGTGCCAGCAGCCAAGGCGGGGACTCCGTATTTTGGGTGACCGAGCAGTACTTC

v_gene: TRBV5-4
abundance: .
j_gene: TRBJ1-1
d_gene: .
CDR3aa: CASSLDRVFLNTEAFF
CDR3nt: TGTGCCAGCAGCTTGGACAGGGTTTTTTTGAACACTGAAGCTTTCTTT

v_gene: TRBV9
abundance: .
j_gene: TRBJ1-2
d_gene: .
CDR3aa: CASSVDPTGKDYGYTF
CDR3nt: TGTGCCAGCAGCGTAGACCCAACGGGGAAGGACTATGGCTACACCTTC